These T cell receptor beta chains were read from a single sample in a study of blood T cell repertoires in COVID-19. Method: immunoSEQ multiplex PCR; TCRdb's copy keeps in-frame clones and lacks some. The table includes about 210,000 clones, about 79% detected once. The sequencing sample was made of peripheral blood. These receptors originate from a man aged 45-60 years with active or convalescent COVID-19. The CDR3 runs from the conserved cysteine through the conserved F or W. The D gene is left open where the match is weak.

J gene,V gene,D gene,CDR3 protein
TRBJ1-6,TRBV5-4,.,CASSLQGVSPLHF
TRBJ2-2,TRBV7-8,.,CASSPRSRGNTGELFF
TRBJ1-1,TRBV2,TRBD1,CASSATGGYTEAFF
TRBJ2-6,TRBV18,TRBD2,CASSQTSYSGANVLTF
TRBJ2-3,TRBV27,TRBD2,CASSLSTSGGDTQYF
TRBJ2-3,TRBV9,.,CASSSLGGLSTDTQYF
TRBJ1-4,TRBV30,TRBD1,CAWRILTGQGDEKLFF
TRBJ1-2,TRBV2,.,CASSVRAEGSYYGYTF
TRBJ1-2,TRBV24-1,.,CATSDPRGAQNYGYTF
TRBJ2-1,TRBV3-1/TRBV3-2,TRBD1,CASSQTSGGRSYNEQFF
TRBJ2-5,TRBV6-5,TRBD1,CASRTGEVGTQYF
TRBJ2-7,TRBV28,.,CASIGRGYEQYF
TRBJ1-6,TRBV28,.,CAWAPGGENNSPLHF
TRBJ2-1,TRBV4-3,.,CASSQDFRDEQFF
TRBJ1-1,TRBV5-1,TRBD1,CASSFAQGGNTEAFF
TRBJ2-3,TRBV15,.,CATSRDHRGTDTQYF